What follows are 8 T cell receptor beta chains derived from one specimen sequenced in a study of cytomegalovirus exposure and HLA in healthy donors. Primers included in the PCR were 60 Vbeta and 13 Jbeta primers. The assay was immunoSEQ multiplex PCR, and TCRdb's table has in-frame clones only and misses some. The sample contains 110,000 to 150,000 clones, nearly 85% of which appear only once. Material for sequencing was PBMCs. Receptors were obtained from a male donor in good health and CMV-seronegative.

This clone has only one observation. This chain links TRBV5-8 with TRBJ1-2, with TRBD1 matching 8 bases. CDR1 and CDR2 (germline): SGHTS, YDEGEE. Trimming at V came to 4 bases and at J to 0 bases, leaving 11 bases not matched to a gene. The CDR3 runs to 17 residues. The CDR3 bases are TGTGCCAGCAGCCCACGACAGGGGCGACGATCTAACTATGGCTACACCTTC. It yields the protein CASSPRQGRRSNYGYTF.

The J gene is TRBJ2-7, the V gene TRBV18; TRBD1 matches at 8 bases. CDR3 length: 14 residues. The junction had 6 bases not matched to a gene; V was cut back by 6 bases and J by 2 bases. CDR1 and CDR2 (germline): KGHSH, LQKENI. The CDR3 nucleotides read TGTGCCAGCTCCCTCAGACAGGGGCCCTACGAGCAGTACTTC. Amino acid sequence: CASSLRQGPYEQYF.

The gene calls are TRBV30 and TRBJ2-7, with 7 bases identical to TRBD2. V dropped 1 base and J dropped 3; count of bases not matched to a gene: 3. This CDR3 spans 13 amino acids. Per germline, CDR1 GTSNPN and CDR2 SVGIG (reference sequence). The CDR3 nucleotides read TGTGCCTGGAGTGGGGGGGGAGTCTACGAGCAGTACTTC. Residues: CAWSGGGVYEQYF.

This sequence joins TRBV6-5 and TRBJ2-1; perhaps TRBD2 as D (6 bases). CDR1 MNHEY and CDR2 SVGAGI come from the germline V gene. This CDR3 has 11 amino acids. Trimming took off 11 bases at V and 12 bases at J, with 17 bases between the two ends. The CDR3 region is CAAGEGRRQFF. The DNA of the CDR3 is TGTGCCGCCGGTGAGGGGAGGCGGCAGTTCTTC.

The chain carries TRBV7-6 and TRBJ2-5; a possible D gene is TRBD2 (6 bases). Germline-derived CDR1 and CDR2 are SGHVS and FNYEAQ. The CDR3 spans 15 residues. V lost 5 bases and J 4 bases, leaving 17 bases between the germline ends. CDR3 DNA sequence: TGTGCCAGCAGCGAACCGGGAAGCGGGCCAGAGACCCAGTACTTC. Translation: CASSEPGSGPETQYF.

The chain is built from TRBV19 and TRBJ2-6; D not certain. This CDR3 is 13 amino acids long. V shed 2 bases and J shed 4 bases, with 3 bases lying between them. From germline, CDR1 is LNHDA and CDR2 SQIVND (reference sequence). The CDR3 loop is CASSIPGANVLTF. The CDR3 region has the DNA TGTGCCAGTAGTATACCAGGGGCCAACGTCCTGACTTTC.

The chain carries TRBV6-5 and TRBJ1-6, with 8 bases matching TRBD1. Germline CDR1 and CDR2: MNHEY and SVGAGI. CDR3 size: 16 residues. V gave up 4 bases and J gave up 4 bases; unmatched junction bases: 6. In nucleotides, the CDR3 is TGTGCCAGCAGTTTGGACAGGGAGGGTTATAATTCACCCCTCCACTTT. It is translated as CASSLDREGYNSPLHF.

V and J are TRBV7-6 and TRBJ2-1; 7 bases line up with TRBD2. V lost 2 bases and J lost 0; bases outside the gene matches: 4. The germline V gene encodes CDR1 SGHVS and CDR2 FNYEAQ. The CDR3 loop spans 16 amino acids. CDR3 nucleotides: TGTGCCAGCAGCTTATACGGCGGGAGCTCCTACAATGAGCAGTTCTTC. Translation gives CASSLYGGSSYNEQFF.